A selection of T cell receptor beta chains follows, all from one sample in a study of shared clonotypes between healthy human individuals. Clones were read by immunoSEQ multiplex PCR, and TCRdb kept only the in-frame ones, dropping some. The top ten hold roughly 0.13% of the sample, which has more than 2 million clones, roughly 94% seen once. The sample consisted of naive CD4+ T cells sorted from blood. The source of these receptors is a man in his late teens or twenties in good health. Each CDR3 is given with its conserved first and last residue. A D gene is named only where the DNA matches it firmly. Part of the rows lack a size; the others show once, few, many or a class for expanded clones.

clone_size: few; v_call: TRBV2; j_call: TRBJ2-3; d_call: TRBD2; cdr3_aa: CATYTSGAPTDTQYF; cdr3_nt: TGTGCCACCTACACTAGCGGGGCTCCCACAGATACGCAGTATTTT
clone_size: -; v_call: TRBV5-1; j_call: TRBJ1-1; d_call: TRBD1; cdr3_aa: CASSLDRGPTEAFF; cdr3_nt: TGCGCCAGCAGCTTGGACAGGGGGCCTACTGAAGCTTTCTTT
clone_size: -; v_call: TRBV7-2; j_call: TRBJ2-3; d_call: -; cdr3_aa: CASSSVGTDTQYF; cdr3_nt: TGTGCCAGCAGCTCGGTGGGCACAGATACGCAGTATTTT
clone_size: -; v_call: TRBV28; j_call: TRBJ2-7; d_call: TRBD1; cdr3_aa: CASSSSTRTGAPYEQYF; cdr3_nt: TGTGCCAGCAGTTCCAGTACCAGGACAGGGGCCCCCTACGAGCAGTACTTC
clone_size: -; v_call: TRBV5-1; j_call: TRBJ1-1; d_call: -; cdr3_aa: CASSFDRGNTEAFF; cdr3_nt: TGCGCCAGCAGCTTCGACAGAGGGAACACTGAAGCTTTCTTT
clone_size: many; v_call: TRBV9; j_call: TRBJ2-7; d_call: TRBD2; cdr3_aa: CASSETSGSYEQYF; cdr3_nt: TGTGCCAGCAGCGAGACTAGCGGCTCTTACGAGCAGTACTTC
clone_size: -; v_call: TRBV18; j_call: TRBJ2-7; d_call: TRBD2; cdr3_aa: CASSLRRGTSGRDYEQYF; cdr3_nt: TGTGCCAGCTCCCTGAGGCGGGGGACTAGCGGGAGGGATTACGAGCAGTACTTC
clone_size: -; v_call: TRBV7-9; j_call: TRBJ2-3; d_call: TRBD2; cdr3_aa: CASSPPGSGRADTQYF; cdr3_nt: TGTGCCAGCAGCCCTCCCGGTAGCGGGAGGGCGGATACGCAGTATTTT
clone_size: -; v_call: TRBV5-1; j_call: TRBJ2-1; d_call: TRBD1; cdr3_aa: CASSSGTGEGNEQFF; cdr3_nt: TGCGCCAGCAGCTCCGGGACAGGGGAGGGTAATGAGCAGTTCTTC
clone_size: -; v_call: TRBV7-2; j_call: TRBJ2-6; d_call: TRBD1; cdr3_aa: CASSPRQGLGANVLTF; cdr3_nt: TGTGCCAGCAGCCCCAGACAGGGGCTAGGGGCCAACGTCCTGACTTTC
clone_size: -; v_call: TRBV10-3; j_call: TRBJ2-1; d_call: -; cdr3_aa: CAISVTSGTLERDEQFF; cdr3_nt: TGTGCCATCAGTGTCACCTCCGGGACTCTAGAACGGGATGAGCAGTTCTTC
clone_size: -; v_call: TRBV7-2; j_call: TRBJ2-7; d_call: -; cdr3_aa: CASSLELAVAYEQYF; cdr3_nt: TGTGCCAGCAGCTTAGAGTTGGCCGTTGCCTACGAGCAGTACTTC
clone_size: -; v_call: TRBV30; j_call: TRBJ1-2; d_call: TRBD1; cdr3_aa: CAWSAGRGLNYGYTF; cdr3_nt: TGTGCCTGGAGTGCGGGGAGGGGGCTGAACTATGGCTACACCTTC
clone_size: -; v_call: TRBV28; j_call: TRBJ1-5; d_call: TRBD1; cdr3_aa: CASTLGGGYQPQHF; cdr3_nt: TGTGCCAGCACCCTGGGAGGGGGCTATCAGCCCCAGCATTTT
clone_size: -; v_call: TRBV7-2; j_call: TRBJ2-7; d_call: TRBD1; cdr3_aa: CASSYHSGQGTYEQYF; cdr3_nt: TGTGCCAGCAGTTATCATTCGGGACAGGGGACCTACGAGCAGTACTTC
clone_size: -; v_call: TRBV10-1; j_call: TRBJ2-1; d_call: -; cdr3_aa: CASSTQRAEINEQFF; cdr3_nt: TGCGCCAGCAGTACCCAGCGGGCGGAAATCAATGAGCAGTTCTTC
clone_size: -; v_call: TRBV28; j_call: TRBJ1-6; d_call: -; cdr3_aa: CASSSAGDSPLHF; cdr3_nt: TGTGCCAGCAGTAGCGCAGGGGACTCACCCCTCCACTTT
clone_size: -; v_call: TRBV30; j_call: TRBJ1-5; d_call: TRBD1; cdr3_aa: CAWGHRDRGYQPQHF; cdr3_nt: TGTGCCTGGGGCCACCGGGACAGGGGCTATCAGCCCCAGCATTTT
clone_size: -; v_call: TRBV27; j_call: TRBJ1-1; d_call: -; cdr3_aa: CASSPNEWGTEAFF; cdr3_nt: TGTGCCAGCAGCCCCAACGAGTGGGGGACTGAAGCTTTCTTT
clone_size: -; v_call: TRBV29-1; j_call: TRBJ2-5; d_call: -; cdr3_aa: CSVEPGAKTQYF; cdr3_nt: TGCAGCGTTGAACCGGGGGCAAAGACCCAGTACTTC